These T cell receptor beta chains were read from a single sample in a study of T-cell memory formation after mild COVID-19. TCRdb reanalysed the 5' RACE reads using MiXCR and keeps one entry per CDR3 protein. The data show around 340,000 distinct CDR3 sequences, about 21% seen once. The sequenced sample consisted of PBMCs or a T cell subset sorted from them (not recorded which). These receptors came from an adult woman who had mild COVID-19 (a few samples of this study predate the infection). Cell type and time point are not known. The conserved cysteine and the conserved F or W are not part of the CDR3 here.

J gene,V gene,CDR3 protein
TRBJ2-3,TRBV2,ASNLGVLAGGNTDTQY
TRBJ2-7,TRBV12-3/TRBV12-4,ASSFSGRDNYEQY
TRBJ2-7,TRBV12-3/TRBV12-4,ASSLVAGERYEQY
TRBJ2-7,TRBV5-1,ASSLDSASSYEQY
TRBJ1-6,TRBV6-1,ASSELGVSSPLH
TRBJ1-4,TRBV15,ATRVFQGNEKLF
TRBJ2-2,TRBV5-5,ASSLAGTANTGELF
TRBJ2-3,TRBV5-5,ASSLGRQSTDTQY
TRBJ2-1,TRBV7-3,ASSISGSEYNEQF
TRBJ2-3,TRBV12-3/TRBV12-4,ASRNQGVSADTQY
TRBJ1-1,TRBV7-9,ASSVRDRGHTEAF
TRBJ1-6,TRBV25-1,ASSGGNSPLH
TRBJ1-1,TRBV4-1,ASSQVVTGRGTEAF
TRBJ1-1,TRBV7-2,ASSFWGAVNTEAF
TRBJ1-3,TRBV7-2,ASSPQGALGNTIY
TRBJ2-3,TRBV10-3,AISGSGDTQY
TRBJ2-7,TRBV6-2/TRBV6-3,ASSYGIGGYEQY
TRBJ1-5,TRBV29-1,SVGTLEGQPQH
TRBJ1-1,TRBV5-1,ASSPRQGPIDTEAF
TRBJ2-1,TRBV12-3/TRBV12-4,ASSLASGGTRV
TRBJ1-1,TRBV5-1,ASSQGQENTEAF
TRBJ1-1,TRBV28,ASTLNRGTEAF
TRBJ2-7,TRBV4-3,ASSQERDSHYEQY
TRBJ2-7,TRBV29-1,SVEDLSSYEQY
TRBJ2-1,TRBV12-3/TRBV12-4,ASSLVRRSLYNEQF